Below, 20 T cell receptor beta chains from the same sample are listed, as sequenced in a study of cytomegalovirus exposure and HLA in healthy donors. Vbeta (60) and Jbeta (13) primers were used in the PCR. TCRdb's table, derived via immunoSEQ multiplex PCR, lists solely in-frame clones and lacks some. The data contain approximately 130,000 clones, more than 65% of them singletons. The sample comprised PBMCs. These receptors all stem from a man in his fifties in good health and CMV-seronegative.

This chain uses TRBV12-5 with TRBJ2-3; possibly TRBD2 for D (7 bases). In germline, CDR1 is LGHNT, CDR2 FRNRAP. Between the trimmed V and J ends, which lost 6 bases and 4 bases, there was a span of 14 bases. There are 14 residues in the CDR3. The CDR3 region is CASGPTGGADTQYF. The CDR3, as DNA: TGTGCTAGTGGACCTACGGGGGGCGCAGATACGCAGTATTTT.

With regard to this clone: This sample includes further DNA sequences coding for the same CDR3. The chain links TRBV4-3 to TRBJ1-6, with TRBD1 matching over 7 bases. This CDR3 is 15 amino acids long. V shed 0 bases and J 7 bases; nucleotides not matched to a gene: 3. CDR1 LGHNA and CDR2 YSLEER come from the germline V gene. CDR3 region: CASSQDGTANSPLHF. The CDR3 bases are TGCGCCAGCAGCCAAGATGGGACAGCCAATTCACCCCTCCACTTT.

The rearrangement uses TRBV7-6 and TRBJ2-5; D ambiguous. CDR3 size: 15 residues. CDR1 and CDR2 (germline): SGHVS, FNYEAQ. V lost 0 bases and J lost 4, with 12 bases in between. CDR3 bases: TGTGCCAGCAGCTTAGCGTGGTCCGGGTCAGAGACCCAGTACTTC. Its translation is CASSLAWSGSETQYF.

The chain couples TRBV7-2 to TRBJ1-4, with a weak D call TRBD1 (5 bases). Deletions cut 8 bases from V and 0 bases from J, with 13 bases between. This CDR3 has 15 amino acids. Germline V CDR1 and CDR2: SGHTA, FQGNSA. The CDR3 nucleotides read TGTGCCAGCTCGACAGCCCCGACAACTAATGAAAAACTGTTTTTT. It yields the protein CASSTAPTTNEKLFF.

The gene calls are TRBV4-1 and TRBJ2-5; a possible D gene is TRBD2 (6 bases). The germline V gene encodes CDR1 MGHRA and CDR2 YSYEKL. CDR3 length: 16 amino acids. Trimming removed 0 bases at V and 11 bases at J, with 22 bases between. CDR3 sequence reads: CASSQDHGPGVSEQYF. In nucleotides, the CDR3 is TGCGCCAGCAGCCAAGATCACGGCCCGGGGGTGAGTGAGCAGTACTTC.

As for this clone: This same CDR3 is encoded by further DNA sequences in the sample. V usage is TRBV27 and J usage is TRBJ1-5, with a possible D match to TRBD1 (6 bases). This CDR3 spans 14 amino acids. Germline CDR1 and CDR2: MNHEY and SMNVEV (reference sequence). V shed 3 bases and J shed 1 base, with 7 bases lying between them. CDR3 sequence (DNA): TGTGCCAGCAGTTTTCAGGGGAGCAATCAGCCCCAGCATTTT. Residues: CASSFQGSNQPQHF.

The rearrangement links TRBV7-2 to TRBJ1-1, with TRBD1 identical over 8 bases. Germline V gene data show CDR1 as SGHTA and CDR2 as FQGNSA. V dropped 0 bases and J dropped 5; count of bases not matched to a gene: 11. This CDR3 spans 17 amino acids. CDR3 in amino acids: CASSLAGAGGARTEAFF. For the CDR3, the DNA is TGTGCCAGCAGCTTAGCAGGAGCAGGGGGCGCGCGGACTGAAGCTTTCTTT. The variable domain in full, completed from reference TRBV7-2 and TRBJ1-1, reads GAGVSQSPSNKVTEKGKDVELRCDPISGHTALYWYRQSLGQGLEFLIYFQGNSAPDKSGLPSDRFSAERTGGSVSTLTIQRTQQEDSAVYLCASSLAGAGGARTEAFFGQGTRLTVV.

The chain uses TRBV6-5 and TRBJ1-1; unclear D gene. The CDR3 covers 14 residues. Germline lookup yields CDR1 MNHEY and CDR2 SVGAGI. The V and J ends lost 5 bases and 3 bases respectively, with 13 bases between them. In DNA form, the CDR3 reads TGTGCCAGCAGTGCCGCAGGCGGGTACACTGAAGCTTTCTTT. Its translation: CASSAAGGYTEAFF.

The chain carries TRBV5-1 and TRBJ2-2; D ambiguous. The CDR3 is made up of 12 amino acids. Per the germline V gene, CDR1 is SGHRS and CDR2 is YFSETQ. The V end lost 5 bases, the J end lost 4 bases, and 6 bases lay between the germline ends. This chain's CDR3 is CASRLGTGELFF. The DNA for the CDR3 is TGCGCCAGCAGACTCGGCACCGGGGAGCTGTTTTTT.

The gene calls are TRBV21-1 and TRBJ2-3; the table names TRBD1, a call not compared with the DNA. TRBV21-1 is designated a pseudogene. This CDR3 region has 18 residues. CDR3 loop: CASSKVAPPGGHTDTQYF. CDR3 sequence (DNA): TGTGCCAGCAGCAAAGTGGCGCCCCCAGGGGGACATACAGATACGCAGTATTTT.

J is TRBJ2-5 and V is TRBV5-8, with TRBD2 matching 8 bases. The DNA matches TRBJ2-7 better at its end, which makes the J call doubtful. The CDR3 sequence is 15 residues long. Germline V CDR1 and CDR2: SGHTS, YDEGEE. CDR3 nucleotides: TGTGCCAGCAGTGACCTGGGGGGGACTAGAAGCGAGCAGTACTTC. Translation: CASSDLGGTRSEQYF.

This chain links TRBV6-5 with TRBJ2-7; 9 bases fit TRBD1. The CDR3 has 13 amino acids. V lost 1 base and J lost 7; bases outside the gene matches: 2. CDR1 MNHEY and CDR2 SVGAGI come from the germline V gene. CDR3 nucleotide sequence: TGTGCCAGCAGTTACTATGACAGGGGGGAGCAGTACTTC. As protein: CASSYYDRGEQYF.

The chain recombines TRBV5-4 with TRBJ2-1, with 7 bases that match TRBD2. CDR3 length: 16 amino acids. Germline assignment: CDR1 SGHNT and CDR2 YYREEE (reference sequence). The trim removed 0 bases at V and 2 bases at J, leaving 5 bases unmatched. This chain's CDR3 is CASSLDGGITYNEQFF. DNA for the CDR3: TGTGCCAGCAGCTTGGACGGGGGGATTACCTACAATGAGCAGTTCTTC.

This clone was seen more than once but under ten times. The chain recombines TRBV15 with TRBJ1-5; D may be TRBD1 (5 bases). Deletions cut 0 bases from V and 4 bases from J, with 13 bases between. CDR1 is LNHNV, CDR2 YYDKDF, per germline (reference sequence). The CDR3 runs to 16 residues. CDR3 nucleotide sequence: TGTGCCACCAGCAGAGATCTATATGGGGGGAATCAGCCCCAGCATTTT. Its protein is CATSRDLYGGNQPQHF. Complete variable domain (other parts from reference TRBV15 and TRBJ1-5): DAMVIQNPRYQVTQFGKPVTLSCSQTLNHNVMYWYQQKSSQAPKLLFHYYDKDFNNEADTPDNFQSRRPNTSFCFLDIRSPGLGDTAMYLCATSRDLYGGNQPQHFGDGTRLSIL.

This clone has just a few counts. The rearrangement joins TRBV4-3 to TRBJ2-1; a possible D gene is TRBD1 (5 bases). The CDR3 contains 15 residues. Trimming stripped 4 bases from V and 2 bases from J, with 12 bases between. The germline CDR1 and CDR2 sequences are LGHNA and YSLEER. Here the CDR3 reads CASSPSDSTYNEQFF. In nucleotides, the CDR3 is TGCGCCAGCAGCCCCTCTGACAGTACCTACAATGAGCAGTTCTTC.

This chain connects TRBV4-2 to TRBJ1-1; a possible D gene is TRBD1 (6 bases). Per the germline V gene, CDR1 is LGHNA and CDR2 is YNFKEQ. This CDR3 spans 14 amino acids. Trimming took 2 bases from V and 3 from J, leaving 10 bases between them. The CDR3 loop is CASSQTGRDTEAFF. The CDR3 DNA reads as TGTGCCAGCAGCCAAACAGGGAGGGACACTGAAGCTTTCTTT.

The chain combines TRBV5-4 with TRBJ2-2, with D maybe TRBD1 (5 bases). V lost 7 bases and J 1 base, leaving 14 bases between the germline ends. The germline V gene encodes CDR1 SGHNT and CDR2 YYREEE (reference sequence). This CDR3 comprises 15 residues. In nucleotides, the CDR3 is TGTGCCAGCGCACGGGCAGGGCTGAACACCGGGGAGCTGTTTTTT. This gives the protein CASARAGLNTGELFF.

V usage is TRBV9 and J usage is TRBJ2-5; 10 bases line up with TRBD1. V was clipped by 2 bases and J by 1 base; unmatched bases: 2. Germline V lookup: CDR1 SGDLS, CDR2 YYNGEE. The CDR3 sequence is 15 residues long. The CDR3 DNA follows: TGTGCCAGCAGCGTCGGGGACAGGGGCCAAGAGACCCAGTACTTC. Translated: CASSVGDRGQETQYF.

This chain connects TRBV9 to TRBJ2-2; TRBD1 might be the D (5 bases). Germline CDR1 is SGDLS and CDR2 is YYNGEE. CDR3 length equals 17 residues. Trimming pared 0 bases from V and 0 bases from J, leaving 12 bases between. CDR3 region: CASSVARTYANTGELFF. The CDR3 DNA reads TGTGCCAGCAGCGTAGCTCGGACATATGCGAACACCGGGGAGCTGTTTTTT.

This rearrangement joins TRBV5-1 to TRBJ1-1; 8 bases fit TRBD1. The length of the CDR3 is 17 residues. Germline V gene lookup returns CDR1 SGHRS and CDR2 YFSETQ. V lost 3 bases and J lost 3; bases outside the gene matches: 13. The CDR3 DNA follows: TGCGCCAGCAGCTGGGGGCAGGGGGCGAGGTTGGACACTGAAGCTTTCTTT. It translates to CASSWGQGARLDTEAFF.